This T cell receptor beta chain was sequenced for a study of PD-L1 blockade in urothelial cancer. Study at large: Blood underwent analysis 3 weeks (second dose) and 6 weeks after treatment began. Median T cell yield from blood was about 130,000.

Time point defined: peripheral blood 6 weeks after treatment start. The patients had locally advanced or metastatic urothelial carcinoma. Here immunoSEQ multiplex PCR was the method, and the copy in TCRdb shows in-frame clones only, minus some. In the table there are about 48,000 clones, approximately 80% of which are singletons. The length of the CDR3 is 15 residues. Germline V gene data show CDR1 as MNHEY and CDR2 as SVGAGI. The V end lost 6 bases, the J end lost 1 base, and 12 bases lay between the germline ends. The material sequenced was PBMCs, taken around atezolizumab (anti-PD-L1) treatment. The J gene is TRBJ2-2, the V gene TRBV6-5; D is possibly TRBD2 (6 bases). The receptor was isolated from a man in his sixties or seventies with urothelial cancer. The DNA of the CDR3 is TGTGCCAGCAGGTCCCTCGGGGGGAACACCGGGGAGCTGTTTTTT. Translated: CASRSLGGNTGELFF.